Listed below are T cell receptor beta chains from one sample, sequenced in a study of shared clonotypes between healthy human individuals. The repertoire was sequenced with immunoSEQ multiplex PCR; TCRdb's copy has only in-frame clones and lacks some. Seen here are fewer than 2.5 million clones, 93% observed once, and the top ten hold roughly 0.36%. The sample taken for sequencing was naive CD4+ T cells from PBMCs. The source of these receptors is a man younger than 30 in good health. Some clones in this sample may be carry-over from other donors' samples. The CDR3 runs from the conserved cysteine through the conserved F or W. Each record gives: CDR3 length, V gene, clone size, J gene, D gene, CDR3 DNA, CDR3 protein. A D gene is named only where the DNA matches it firmly. Clone size, where shown, is once, few, many, or a class for clones that have expanded.

>15|TRBV5-1|NA|TRBJ2-7|NA
TGCGCCAGCAGCCTGATGGGAGGGGGCCAATACGAGCAGTACTTC
CASSLMGGGQYEQYF
>13|TRBV5-1|NA|TRBJ2-7|NA
TGCGCCAGCAGCTTACAGGGGAGGTACGAGCAGTACTTC
CASSLQGRYEQYF
>14|TRBV2|NA|TRBJ2-2|NA
TGTGCCAGCAGCCTAGACAGCCCTACCGGGGAGCTGTTTTTT
CASSLDSPTGELFF
>15|TRBV29-1|NA|TRBJ2-7|NA
TGCAGCGCCAACCTGAATTTTAGAGGATCCTACGAGCAGTACTTC
CSANLNFRGSYEQYF
>12|TRBV4-2|NA|TRBJ2-1|NA
TGTGCCAGCAGCCGATTAGAGTATGAGCAGTTCTTC
CASSRLEYEQFF
>16|TRBV11-2|NA|TRBJ2-5|NA
TGTGCCAGCAGCTTAGGTAGGGGGGAGTACCAAGAGACCCAGTACTTC
CASSLGRGEYQETQYF
>14|TRBV7-9|NA|TRBJ1-4|NA
TGTGCCAGCAGCTCCGAAATTACCGGGGGCAAACTGTTTTTT
CASSSEITGGKLFF
>14|TRBV5-8|NA|TRBJ2-2|NA
TGTGCCAGCAGCTTGGTTCCCCTCCCCGGGGAGCTGTTTTTT
CASSLVPLPGELFF
>11|TRBV28|NA|TRBJ2-7|NA
TGTGCCAGCACTGAAGGCTACGAGCAGTACTTC
CASTEGYEQYF
>15|TRBV7-2|NA|TRBJ2-1|TRBD1
TGTGCCAGCAGCTTTGGGACAGAAAGGATCAATGAGCAGTTCTTC
CASSFGTERINEQFF
>15|TRBV7-2|NA|TRBJ1-1|TRBD1
TGTGCCAGCAGCTTCCCCGGGACAGGGAACACTGAAGCTTTCTTT
CASSFPGTGNTEAFF
>18|TRBV2|NA|TRBJ1-2|TRBD1
TGTGCCAGCAGTGGCCCCCCCGGGTGGGCCAGGGGGCTAGGTGGCTACACCTTC
CASSGPPGWARGLGGYTF
>14|TRBV5-5|once|TRBJ2-7|NA
TGTGCCAGCAGCTTCGACCTACTAGCCTACGAGCAGTACTTC
CASSFDLLAYEQYF
>11|TRBV30|NA|TRBJ1-1|NA
TGTGCCTGGAGGGAGAACACTGAAGCTTTCTTT
CAWRENTEAFF
>14|TRBV29-1|NA|TRBJ2-2|NA
TGCAGCGTCTCCCTCGGATGGGGCACCGGGGAGCTGTTTTTT
CSVSLGWGTGELFF
>13|TRBV6-5|NA|TRBJ1-1|TRBD1
TGTGCCATCTCAAGGGGGCAGGGGACTGAAGCTTTCTTT
CAISRGQGTEAFF
>15|TRBV7-2|NA|TRBJ2-5|NA
TGTGCCAGCAGCTTAGATCCAGACAGACAGGAGACCCAGTACTTC
CASSLDPDRQETQYF
>15|TRBV11-2|once|TRBJ1-2|NA
TGTGCCAGCAGCTTAGAGAGAGGCAGGGGCTATGGCTACACCTTC
CASSLERGRGYGYTF
>16|TRBV14|NA|TRBJ2-1|NA
TGTGCCAGCAGCCAAGATTTCGGGGATACCTACAATGAGCAGTTCTTC
CASSQDFGDTYNEQFF
>14|TRBV15|NA|TRBJ2-7|NA
TGTGCCACCAGCAGAGGGGCCTATGACTACGAGCAGTACTTC
CATSRGAYDYEQYF
>14|TRBV5-5|NA|TRBJ1-1|NA
TGTGCCAGCAGCTTGGGTGGCAGTTACACTGAAGCTTTCTTT
CASSLGGSYTEAFF
>17|TRBV28|NA|TRBJ2-7|TRBD2
TGTGCCAGCAGTTTATCTCCTAGCGGGACCTCTAACTACGAGCAGTACTTC
CASSLSPSGTSNYEQYF
>16|TRBV7-9|NA|TRBJ2-7|NA
TGTGCCAGCAGCTTACCCCGGACGCGGAGCTCCTACGAGCAGTACTTC
CASSLPRTRSSYEQYF
>13|TRBV28|NA|TRBJ1-2|NA
TGTGCCAGCAGGCCCGGCGGGGGCTATGGCTACACCTTC
CASRPGGGYGYTF
>15|TRBV28|NA|TRBJ1-1|NA
TGTGCCAGCAGTCCCCCGACGGGGGCGGGAACTGAAGCTTTCTTT
CASSPPTGAGTEAFF
>14|TRBV7-3|NA|TRBJ2-3|NA
TGTGCCAGCAGCTTTGGAGGAAACACAGATACGCAGTATTTT
CASSFGGNTDTQYF
>13|TRBV7-2|NA|TRBJ2-1|TRBD2
TGTGCCAGTAAACTAGCGGGAGGGCCTTATCAGTTCTTC
CASKLAGGPYQFF
>14|TRBV5-1|NA|TRBJ2-2|NA
TGCGCCAGCAGGGGGGCGGAGAACACCGGGGAGCTGTTTTTT
CASRGAENTGELFF
>17|TRBV27|NA|TRBJ1-1|NA
TGTGCCAGCAGTTTATCCCCCAGCCGAAGGAGGAACACTGAAGCTTTCTTT
CASSLSPSRRRNTEAFF
>16|TRBV11-3|NA|TRBJ2-2|NA
TGTGCCAGCAGCCGTCCTAGGGCGGGGAACACCGGGGAGCTGTTTTTT
CASSRPRAGNTGELFF
>13|TRBV5-6|few|TRBJ1-5|NA
TGTGCCAGCAGCTTCGGGGCCAATCAGCCCCAGCATTTT
CASSFGANQPQHF
>15|TRBV2|NA|TRBJ2-5|NA
TGTGCCAGCAGTGAAGCGCTTGGCAGGGGAGAGACCCAGTACTTC
CASSEALGRGETQYF
>14|TRBV12-5|once|TRBJ1-3|NA
TGTGCTAGTGGTACCGGGCCGTCTGGAAACACCATATATTTT
CASGTGPSGNTIYF
>16|TRBV29-1|NA|TRBJ2-5|TRBD1
TGCAGCGTTGAAGATAGGACAGGGGGGAGGGTGGAGACCCAGTACTTC
CSVEDRTGGRVETQYF
>15|TRBV28|once|TRBJ2-3|TRBD1
TGTGCCAGCAGCCCAACAGGGGGCATGGCAGATACGCAGTATTTT
CASSPTGGMADTQYF
>15|TRBV28|NA|TRBJ1-4|TRBD1
TGTGCCATCGGGACAGGAGGTGCAACTAATGAAAAACTGTTTTTT
CAIGTGGATNEKLFF
>14|TRBV28|NA|TRBJ2-7|TRBD2
TGTGCCAGCACGGACGGGGTAGCGGGATTTAAGCAGTACTTC
CASTDGVAGFKQYF
>14|TRBV27|once|TRBJ1-4|NA
TGTGCCAGCAGTCCAAGGGCCGCTGAGATGAGACTGTTTTTT
CASSPRAAEMRLFF
>14|TRBV9|NA|TRBJ1-3|NA
TGTGCCAGCAGCGTAGGTGACTCTGGAAACACCATATATTTT
CASSVGDSGNTIYF
>13|TRBV7-9|NA|TRBJ1-1|NA
TGTGCCAGCAGCCCTAGCCGGTACACTGAAGCTTTCTTT
CASSPSRYTEAFF
>14|TRBV5-1|NA|TRBJ2-3|NA
TGCGCCAGCAGCTTAGTGGCCCGGGGTGATACGCAGTATTTT
CASSLVARGDTQYF
>15|TRBV7-2|NA|TRBJ1-6|NA
TGTGCCAGCAGCCCCTCGGCAGGGCGGAATTCACCCCTCCACTTT
CASSPSAGRNSPLHF
>15|TRBV27|NA|TRBJ2-7|TRBD1
TGTGCCAGCAGTTCGCCGGGACAGGGATCCTACGAGCAGTACTTC
CASSSPGQGSYEQYF
>11|TRBV16|NA|TRBJ2-5|NA
TGTGCCAGCAGCCAAATGGAGACCCAGTACTTC
CASSQMETQYF
>15|TRBV7-9|NA|TRBJ2-3|NA
TGTGCCAGCAGGCGGGTCGGGTTTAGCACAGATACGCAGTATTTT
CASRRVGFSTDTQYF
>15|TRBV4-2|once|TRBJ1-2|NA
TGTGCCAGCAGCCAAGGCACCTCGCTGAACTATGGCTACACCTTC
CASSQGTSLNYGYTF
>15|TRBV5-1|NA|TRBJ1-2|NA
TGCGCCAGCAGCTCGGGGGGACACGGAGGCTATGGCTACACCTTC
CASSSGGHGGYGYTF
>15|TRBV5-1|NA|TRBJ2-7|NA
TGCGCCAGCAGCTTGGGAGTAAGCGTTGACTACGAGCAGTACTTC
CASSLGVSVDYEQYF
>15|TRBV5-1|NA|TRBJ1-2|NA
TGCGCCAGCAGCTTCGGGGCAGGGGACCTCTATGGCTACACCTTC
CASSFGAGDLYGYTF
>17|TRBV21-1|NA|TRBJ2-1|NA
TGTGCCAGCAGCAAAAATGGTTGGCCACCGCTTTCCCCTGAGCAGTTCTTC
CASSKNGWPPLSPEQFF
>14|TRBV19|NA|TRBJ1-1|TRBD1
TGTGCCAGTAGTAGGGACAGGGGTAACACTGAAGCTTTCTTT
CASSRDRGNTEAFF
>14|TRBV5-6|NA|TRBJ2-4|NA
TGTGCCAGCAGCTTGAGGACACCCAAAAACATTCAGTACTTC
CASSLRTPKNIQYF
>16|TRBV13|NA|TRBJ1-6|NA
TGTGCCAGCAGCCTCAGACAGGATTCCAATTCTTCACCCCTCCACTTT
CASSLRQDSNSSPLHF
>16|TRBV6-6|NA|TRBJ2-7|TRBD1
TGTGCCAGCAGTCACCGCGGACAGGGGGAGTCCTACGAGCAGTACTTC
CASSHRGQGESYEQYF
>13|TRBV28|NA|TRBJ1-5|NA
TGTGCCAGCAGTTTAGCTGGTTGGCAGCCCCAGCATTTT
CASSLAGWQPQHF
>13|TRBV5-1|NA|TRBJ1-4|NA
TGCGCCAGCAGCCAGGACCCCAATGAAAAACTGTTTTTT
CASSQDPNEKLFF
>13|TRBV9|few|TRBJ1-1|NA
TGTGCCAGCAGCGTAGCCCCGACAAGTGAAGCTTTCTTT
CASSVAPTSEAFF
>15|TRBV5-6|NA|TRBJ1-5|NA
TGTGCCAGCAGCCTTCCTAAGGTCTTCAATCAGCCCCAGCATTTT
CASSLPKVFNQPQHF
>15|TRBV11-2|NA|TRBJ1-1|TRBD1
TGTGCCAGCAGCTTAAGGACAGGGGGGAACACTGAAGCTTTCTTT
CASSLRTGGNTEAFF